This T cell receptor beta chain was sequenced in a study of cytomegalovirus exposure and HLA in healthy donors. This clone was recorded once. PCR was performed using 60 Vbeta and 13 Jbeta primers. Measured with immunoSEQ multiplex PCR; TCRdb has only the in-frame clones, and not every one. The sample lists roughly 110,000 clones; more than 60% were seen once. V lost 5 bases, J lost 8 bases, and 9 bases lay in between. Germline lookup yields CDR1 LNHDA and CDR2 SQIVND (reference sequence). The CDR3 has 11 residues. The specimen sequenced was PBMCs. The V and J genes are TRBV19 and TRBJ1-1, with no clear D. The receptor was isolated from a female donor in good health and CMV-seronegative. The CDR3 sequence is CASSRAYEAFF. The CDR3 DNA reads as TGTGCCAGTAGTCGAGCATACGAAGCTTTCTTT.